This T cell receptor (beta chain) was captured in a study of metastatic and nonmetastatic thyroid tumors. Notes on the study in general: TCR beta diversity was reportedly significantly higher in malignant thyroid tumors than benign nodules, in blood and tumor.

Each patient came to thyroid surgery without any prior treatment (of any kind). TCRdb re-called the PCR reads via MiXCR. The table records some 86,000 clones, about an eighth of them present only once. This clone showed up many times. Its specificity is not known. The origin of this receptor is a female donor with papillary thyroid cancer or a benign thyroid nodule (not recorded which). Some clones in this sample may be carry-over from other donors' samples. Sequencing was carried out using tumor tissue.

The CDR3 loop reads CASSSGQALSYEQYF. CDR3 sequence (DNA): TGTGCCAGCAGCAGCGGACAGGCCCTATCCTACGAGCAGTACTTC. This chain connects TRBV7-2 to TRBJ2-7; 7 bases are shared with TRBD1. Germline V gene lookup returns CDR1 SGHTA and CDR2 FQGNSA. This CDR3 is 15 amino acids long. V shed 5 bases, J shed 1 base, and the junction held 8 bases outside the gene matches.